This entry features one TCR beta chain sequence. Its specificity is unknown. The CDR3 runs to 13 residues. The germline V and J ends were trimmed by 1 base and 7 bases, with 9 bases remaining between them. CDR1 and CDR2 (germline): SNHLY, FYNNEI. This record comes from a study of T-cell reconstitution after alpha-beta-depleted transplantation in children. Study-wide results and limits: The authors attributed T-cell counts and diversity one year after transplant mostly to newly produced T cells. Surviving recipient T cells and intrathymic progenitors accounted for some patients' high TCRbeta diversity at day 60.

The authors prepared the TCRbeta library with unique molecular identifiers. Each CDR3 protein gets one entry after TCRdb re-called the PCR reads with MiXCR. The top ten hold about 17% of the sample, which has around 100,000 distinct CDR3 sequences, 7.5% to 9.5% seen once. The rearrangement joins TRBV2 to TRBJ2-3; D not certain. The sample consisted of PBMCs, taken before TCRalphabeta/CD19-depleted stem cell transplant. This clonotype was obtained from a boy between 2 and 15 years old with acute lymphoblastic leukemia, due to receive a stem cell transplant. The CDR3 region has the DNA TGTGCCAGCAGTGAAGACTCAGGTCATACGCAGTATTTT. This sequence encodes CASSEDSGHTQYF.